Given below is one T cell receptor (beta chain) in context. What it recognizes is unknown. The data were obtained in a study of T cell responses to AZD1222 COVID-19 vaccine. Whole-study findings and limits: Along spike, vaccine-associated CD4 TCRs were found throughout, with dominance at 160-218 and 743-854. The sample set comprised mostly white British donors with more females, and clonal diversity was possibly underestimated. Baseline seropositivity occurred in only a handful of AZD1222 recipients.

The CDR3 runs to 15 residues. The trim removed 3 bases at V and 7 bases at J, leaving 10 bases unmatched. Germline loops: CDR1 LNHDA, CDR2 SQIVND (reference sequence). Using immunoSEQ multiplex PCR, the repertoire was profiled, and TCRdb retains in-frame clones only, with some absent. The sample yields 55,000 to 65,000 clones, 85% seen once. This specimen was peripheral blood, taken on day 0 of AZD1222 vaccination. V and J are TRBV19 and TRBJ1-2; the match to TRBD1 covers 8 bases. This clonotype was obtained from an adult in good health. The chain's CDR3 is CASSITPQGGSGYTF. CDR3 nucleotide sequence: TGTGCCAGTAGTATCACTCCACAGGGGGGGAGTGGCTACACCTTC.